These 29 T cell receptor beta chains came from one sample sequenced in a study of T-cell reconstitution after alpha-beta-depleted transplantation in children. For TCRbeta, the library was prepared with unique molecular identifiers. TCRdb analysed the PCR reads with MiXCR anew, one entry per CDR3 protein. The sample holds a few hundred thousand distinct CDR3 sequences, more than 20% seen once. This material consisted of PBMCs, taken before TCRalphabeta/CD19-depleted stem cell transplant. The source is a boy under two years old with Wiskott-Aldrich syndrome, due to receive a stem cell transplant.

This chain connects TRBV7-9 to TRBJ1-5; D may be TRBD1 (6 bases). Germline V gene sequence: CDR1 SEHNR, CDR2 FQNEAQ (reference sequence). The CDR3 has 17 amino acids. V lost 1 base to trimming and J lost 4 bases, with 17 bases between them. Written as DNA, the CDR3 is TGTGCCAGCAGCTTAGGGGAGGGGCGACAGGAGAATCAGCCCCAGCATTTT. Amino acids: CASSLGEGRQENQPQHF.

This chain joins TRBV5-1 and TRBJ2-3; 8 bases map to TRBD2. Germline trimming cut 2 bases from V and 4 bases from J; bases unmatched to any gene: 6. CDR1 is SGHRS, CDR2 YFSETQ, per germline. The CDR3 is made up of 15 amino acids. The CDR3 is CASSFTGTRPDTQYF. CDR3 coding DNA: TGCGCCAGCAGCTTTACCGGGACTAGACCAGATACGCAGTATTTT.

This clonotype appeared a few times. The chain employs TRBV3-1 and TRBJ2-1, with 11 nucleotides matching TRBD2. CDR1 LGHDT and CDR2 YNNKEL come from the germline V gene (reference sequence). Trimming at V came to 1 base and at J to 10 bases, leaving 3 bases not matched to a gene. The CDR3 loop spans 14 amino acids. The CDR3 is CASSQGLAGMEQFF. As DNA, the CDR3 is TGTGCCAGCAGCCAAGGACTAGCGGGAATGGAGCAGTTCTTC.

This clonotype was seen a few times. This chain connects TRBV20-1 to TRBJ2-1; TRBD2 agrees at 9 bases. This CDR3 has 13 amino acids. Germline CDR1 and CDR2: DFQATT and SNEGSKA (reference sequence). V lost 2 bases, J lost 5 bases, and 1 base stayed unmatched. The CDR3 coding sequence is TGCAGTGCTAGAAGCGGGAGGAACAATGAGCAGTTCTTC. Its protein is CSARSGRNNEQFF.

J is TRBJ2-1 and V is TRBV2; perhaps TRBD2 as D (6 bases). CDR1 is SNHLY, CDR2 FYNNEI, per germline. The ends were cut back, 1 base at V and 0 bases at J, with 7 bases in the middle. The length of the CDR3 is 15 residues. The DNA for the CDR3 is TGTGCCAGCAGTGAAGGGAGGGGCTCCTACAATGAGCAGTTCTTC. Translated: CASSEGRGSYNEQFF.

This CDR3 is CASSLDPYRSNEQFF. CDR3 nucleotides: TGCGCCAGCAGCTTGGATCCATACCGGAGCAATGAGCAGTTCTTC. The rearrangement links TRBV5-1 to TRBJ2-1; D gene ambiguous. Germline V gene sequence: CDR1 SGHRS, CDR2 YFSETQ. V dropped 0 bases and J dropped 6 bases, with 13 bases sitting between them. The CDR3 contains 15 residues.

The chain links TRBV7-9 to TRBJ1-4; maybe TRBD1 (6 bases). Germline CDR1 SEHNR, CDR2 FQNEAQ (reference sequence). V lost 7 bases, J lost 2 bases, and 20 bases lay in between. The CDR3 loop spans 17 amino acids. The chain's CDR3 is CASTNRQGQRTNEKLFF. CDR3 DNA: TGTGCCAGCACCAACCGCCAGGGGCAGAGGACTAATGAAAAACTGTTTTTT.

This clonotype has a handful of counts. CDR3 coding DNA: TGTGCCAGCAGCCTACTAGCGGGATTCGATACAGATACGCAGTATTTT. This gives the protein CASSLLAGFDTDTQYF. V usage is TRBV11-2 and J usage is TRBJ2-3; 10 positions agree with TRBD2. The CDR3 is made up of 16 amino acids. Germline values: CDR1 SGHAT, CDR2 FQNNGV. The V segment lost 5 bases and the J segment 3 bases; nucleotides outside the gene matches: 8.

The rearrangement uses TRBV4-2 and TRBJ2-7, with 10 bases matching TRBD1. The V gene end was trimmed by 1 base and the J gene end by 6 bases; junction bases not matched to a gene: 6. Germline assignment: CDR1 LGHNA and CDR2 YNFKEQ. The CDR3 spans 15 residues. The DNA for the CDR3 is TGTGCCAGCAGCCAAGCCGGGACAGGGGCGGGCGAGCAGTACTTC. Translating gives CASSQAGTGAGEQYF.

This clonotype was seen just once. The CDR3 DNA follows: TGTGCCAGCAGCGTTATAGGGACAGGGAACATGAAAGGGGAGCTGTTTTTT. Translating gives CASSVIGTGNMKGELFF. The chain joins TRBV9 to TRBJ2-2, with 9 positions matching TRBD1. CDR1 is SGDLS, CDR2 YYNGEE, per germline. CDR3 length: 17 amino acids. V shed 2 bases and J 8 bases; nucleotides not matched to a gene: 13.

The rearrangement links TRBV11-2 to TRBJ2-1, with 11 bases lining up with TRBD2. Trimming took 0 bases from V and 6 from J; bases not matched to a gene: 4. The CDR3 runs 16 residues. Per the germline V gene, CDR1 is SGHAT and CDR2 is FQNNGV. The CDR3 loop reads CASSLEWGLAANEQFF. In nucleotides, the CDR3 is TGTGCCAGCAGCTTAGAGTGGGGACTAGCGGCCAATGAGCAGTTCTTC.

This clonotype was seen many times. CDR3 residues: CSASGGAGANVLTF. The CDR3 bases are TGCAGTGCTAGCGGAGGTGCTGGGGCCAACGTCCTGACTTTC. The rearrangement uses TRBV20-1 and TRBJ2-6, with D maybe TRBD2 (5 bases). The CDR3 loop spans 14 amino acids. The germline V gene encodes CDR1 DFQATT and CDR2 SNEGSKA (reference sequence). V was pared by 3 bases and J by 2 bases, with 8 bases between.

This clonotype has a handful of counts. This chain uses TRBV6-1 with TRBJ1-1, with D possibly TRBD1 on 5 matching bases. CDR1 and CDR2 (germline): MNHNS, SASEGT. The CDR3 totals 14 residues. Trimming took off 8 bases at V and 4 bases at J, with 17 bases between the two ends. Here the CDR3 DNA reads TGTGCCAGCGAGGAGGGGCAGCGATCCACTGAAGCTTTCTTT. Its protein is CASEEGQRSTEAFF.

This chain links TRBV7-9 with TRBJ2-6, with D possibly being TRBD1 or TRBD2 (6 bases each). With 5 bases removed from V and 0 bases from J, the gap between germline ends came to 14 bases. This CDR3 has 17 amino acids. Germline V gives CDR1 SEHNR, CDR2 FQNEAQ (reference sequence). This CDR3 is CASSPPGGVSGANVLTF. The CDR3 coding sequence is TGTGCCAGCAGCCCCCCCGGGGGCGTCTCTGGGGCCAACGTCCTGACTTTC.

This chain joins TRBV7-2 and TRBJ2-1; 11 bases agree with TRBD2. Trimming removed 5 bases from V and 12 bases from J; junction bases left unmatched: 12. CDR1 is SGHTA, CDR2 FQGNSA, per germline. The CDR3 contains 15 residues. The CDR3 nucleotides read TGTGCCAGCAGCAAAACTAGCGGGAGAACCTCGGCGCAGTTCTTC. Its protein product is CASSKTSGRTSAQFF.

The chain links TRBV24-1 to TRBJ1-2; D may be TRBD1 (5 bases). The CDR3 spans 12 residues. The germline gives CDR1 KGHDR, CDR2 SFDVKD. The ends were cut back, 1 base at V and 6 bases at J, with 5 bases in the middle. The CDR3 sequence is CATSDLGDGYTF. Here the CDR3 DNA reads TGTGCCACCAGTGATTTAGGGGATGGCTACACCTTC.

This chain joins TRBV10-3 and TRBJ2-1; the D gene is possibly TRBD2 (5 bases). Trimming removed 6 bases at V and 7 bases at J, with 16 bases between. This CDR3 region has 14 residues. Germline V gene sequence: CDR1 ENHRY, CDR2 SYGVKD. The CDR3 region has the DNA TGTGCCATCAGGAGGGCTAGCAGTCGGAATGAGCAGTTCTTC. This encodes CAIRRASSRNEQFF.

The chain links TRBV3-1 to TRBJ2-7; D not certain. Per the germline V gene, CDR1 is LGHDT and CDR2 is YNNKEL (reference sequence). The CDR3 length is 16 residues. V gave up 4 bases and J gave up 3 bases, with 19 bases separating them. The CDR3 loop reads CASSPTRHHRDYEQYF. The CDR3 coding sequence is TGTGCCAGCAGCCCAACGCGACACCACCGCGACTACGAGCAGTACTTC.

This clonotype was seen a few times. This chain joins TRBV5-1 and TRBJ2-1; D gene uncertain. Germline loops: CDR1 SGHRS, CDR2 YFSETQ. The CDR3 extends over 16 amino acids. V gave up 7 bases and J gave up 0 bases, with 17 bases separating them. The CDR3 loop is CASDPLVARSYNEQFF. CDR3 nucleotides: TGCGCCAGCGACCCCTTAGTGGCCCGCTCCTACAATGAGCAGTTCTTC.

This clonotype occurred a few times. This chain joins TRBV7-9 and TRBJ2-1, with D possibly being TRBD2 (6 bases). V lost 4 bases, J lost 0 bases, and 13 bases lay in between. CDR1 is SEHNR, CDR2 FQNEAQ, per germline (reference sequence). The CDR3 is 16 amino acids. The CDR3 loop is CASSWVEGASYNEQFF. CDR3 nucleotides: TGTGCCAGCAGCTGGGTGGAGGGAGCCTCCTACAATGAGCAGTTCTTC.

This clonotype was counted between two and nine times. The DNA of the CDR3 is TGTGCCACCAGTGATTTTCGGACTAGGCATGAGCAGTTCTTC. Its translation: CATSDFRTRHEQFF. The chain joins TRBV24-1 to TRBJ2-1; 7 nucleotides line up with TRBD2. CDR1 is KGHDR, CDR2 SFDVKD, per germline. CDR3 size: 14 residues. V lost 1 base, J lost 8 bases, and 4 bases stayed unmatched.

The chain is built from TRBV27 and TRBJ1-5; tentatively, D is TRBD1 (5 bases). CDR3 length: 15 residues. Germline V gives CDR1 MNHEY, CDR2 SMNVEV (reference sequence). Deletions cut 2 bases from V and 5 bases from J, with 13 bases between. The CDR3 coding sequence is TGTGCCAGCAGTTTAGGCACAGGCAGTGATCAGCCCCAGCATTTT. Translation: CASSLGTGSDQPQHF.

The chain joins TRBV29-1 to TRBJ1-2; D gene unclear. The CDR3 extends over 14 amino acids. V was trimmed by 5 bases and J by 3 bases, leaving 16 bases between them. Germline CDR1 reads SQVTM; CDR2 reads ANQGSEA. The DNA for the CDR3 is TGCAGCGTTTTGCCTCCGGGGAGCGACTATGGCTACACCTTC. Its protein product is CSVLPPGSDYGYTF.

Here the CDR3 reads CSARRLAAPYNEQFF. The CDR3 DNA reads as TGCAGTGCTAGAAGGTTAGCGGCCCCCTACAATGAGCAGTTCTTC. The gene calls are TRBV20-1 and TRBJ2-1; weak D call: TRBD2 (6 bases). Germline CDR1 DFQATT, CDR2 SNEGSKA (reference sequence). The V end was cut by 2 bases, the J end by 2 bases, with 13 bases between. The CDR3 consists of 15 residues.

The chain recombines TRBV5-1 with TRBJ2-1, with no clear D. The CDR3 extends over 15 amino acids. Germline-derived CDR1 and CDR2 are SGHRS and YFSETQ. Trimming left V 0 bases short and J 5 bases short, with 12 bases between. This CDR3 reads CASSLDGSIHNEQFF. The CDR3, as DNA: TGCGCCAGCAGCTTGGATGGGTCTATACACAATGAGCAGTTCTTC.

The chain employs TRBV20-1 and TRBJ1-1; 9 positions agree with TRBD1. Looked up from germline, CDR1 is DFQATT and CDR2 is SNEGSKA (reference sequence). The CDR3 is 20 residues long. V dropped 2 bases and J dropped 0; count of bases not matched to a gene: 19. In nucleotides, the CDR3 is TGCAGTGCTAGATCCACCGGGACAGGGACAAAATGGTCCATGAACACTGAAGCTTTCTTT. Residues: CSARSTGTGTKWSMNTEAFF.

The CDR3, as DNA: TGCAGTGCACCCGGGACTAGCGGGGGACTTACAGATACGCAGTATTTT. This translates into CSAPGTSGGLTDTQYF. The rearrangement joins TRBV20-1 to TRBJ2-3, with 14 positions matching TRBD2. The CDR3 loop spans 16 amino acids. Germline V CDR1 and CDR2: DFQATT, SNEGSKA (reference sequence). Trimming at V came to 6 bases and at J to 3 bases, leaving 8 bases not matched to a gene.

The V and J genes are TRBV20-1 and TRBJ2-1, with 8 bases identical to TRBD2. This CDR3 spans 13 amino acids. CDR1 and CDR2 from the germline V gene are DFQATT and SNEGSKA (reference sequence). After removal of 3 bases from V and 8 bases from J, the junction contained 6 bases not matched to a gene. The DNA for the CDR3 is TGCAGTGCTAGCCCAGCGGGAGCTCATGAGCAGTTCTTC. The encoded protein is CSASPAGAHEQFF.

This clonotype showed up just a few times. The chain recombines TRBV7-2 with TRBJ2-1; 11 bases are a match to TRBD2. J lost 2 bases, V lost 3 bases, and 3 bases had no gene match. This CDR3 is built from 16 residues. Germline-derived CDR1 and CDR2 are SGHTA and FQGNSA. The CDR3 sequence: CASSFSLAGAYNEQFF. CDR3 in DNA: TGTGCCAGCAGCTTCTCACTAGCGGGAGCCTACAATGAGCAGTTCTTC. Full variable domain (rest looked up from reference TRBV7-2 and TRBJ2-1): GAGVSQSPSNKVTEKGKDVELRCDPISGHTALYWYRQSLGQGLEFLIYFQGNSAPDKSGLPSDRFSAERTGGSVSTLTIQRTQQEDSAVYLCASSFSLAGAYNEQFFGPGTRLTVL.